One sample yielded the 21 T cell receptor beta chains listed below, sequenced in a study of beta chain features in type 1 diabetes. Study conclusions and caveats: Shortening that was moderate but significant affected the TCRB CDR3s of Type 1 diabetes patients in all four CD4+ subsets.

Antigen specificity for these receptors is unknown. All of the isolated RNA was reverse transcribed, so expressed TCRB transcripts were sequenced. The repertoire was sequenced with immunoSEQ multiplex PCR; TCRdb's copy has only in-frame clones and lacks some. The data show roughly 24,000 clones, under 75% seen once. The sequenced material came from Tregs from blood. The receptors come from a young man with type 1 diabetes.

DNA for the CDR3: TGTGCCAGCAGTGGCCAACGGGACAGGGCCTCACCCCTCCACTTT. Amino acids: CASSGQRDRASPLHF. V and J are TRBV6-1 and TRBJ1-6, with TRBD1 matching over 9 bases. V shed 4 bases and J 10 bases; nucleotides not matched to a gene: 8. This CDR3 region has 15 residues. The V gene's germline CDR1 is MNHNS and CDR2 SASEGT.

The CDR3 DNA is TGTGCCAGCAGAGAGACAGAGAACACTGAAGCTTTCTTT. This sequence encodes CASRETENTEAFF. This chain links TRBV28 with TRBJ1-1, with D possibly being TRBD1 (5 bases). CDR3 length: 13 amino acids. Trimming removed 6 bases from V and 1 base from J, with 9 bases in between. Germline V gives CDR1 MDHEN, CDR2 SYDVKM.

CDR3 sequence (DNA): TGTGCCAGCAGTCCGAGACTGACTACCCCACCTTGGGAGCAGTACTTC. Its translation is CASSPRLTTPPWEQYF. This chain links TRBV27 with TRBJ2-7; tentatively, D is TRBD2 (5 bases). CDR1 is MNHEY and CDR2 is SMNVEV in the germline V gene (reference sequence). This CDR3 is 16 amino acids long. Trimming removed 5 bases from V and 7 bases from J, with 24 bases in between.

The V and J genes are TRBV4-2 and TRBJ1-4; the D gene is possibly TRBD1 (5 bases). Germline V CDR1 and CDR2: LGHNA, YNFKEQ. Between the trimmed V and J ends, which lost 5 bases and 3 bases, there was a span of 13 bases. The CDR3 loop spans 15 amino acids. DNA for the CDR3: TGTGCCAGCAGCTCCAAGACAGTTCCTAATGAAAAACTGTTTTTT. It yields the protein CASSSKTVPNEKLFF.

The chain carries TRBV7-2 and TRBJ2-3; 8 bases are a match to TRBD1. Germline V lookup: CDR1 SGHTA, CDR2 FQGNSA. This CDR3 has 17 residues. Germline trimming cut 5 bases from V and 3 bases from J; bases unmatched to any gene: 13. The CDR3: CASSTGGSWSRTDTQYF. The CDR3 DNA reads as TGTGCCAGCAGCACAGGGGGTAGTTGGTCCCGGACAGATACGCAGTATTTT.

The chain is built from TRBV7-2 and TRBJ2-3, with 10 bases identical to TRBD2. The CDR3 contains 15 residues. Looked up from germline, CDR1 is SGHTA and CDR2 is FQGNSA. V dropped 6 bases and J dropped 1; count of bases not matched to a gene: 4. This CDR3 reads CASSWSGRGTDTQYF. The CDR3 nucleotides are TGTGCCAGCAGTTGGAGCGGGAGGGGCACAGATACGCAGTATTTT.

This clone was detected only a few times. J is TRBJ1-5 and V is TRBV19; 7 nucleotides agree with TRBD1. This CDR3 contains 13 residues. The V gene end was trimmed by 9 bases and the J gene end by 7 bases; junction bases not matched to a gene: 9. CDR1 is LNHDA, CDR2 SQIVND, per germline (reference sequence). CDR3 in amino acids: CASRDSREQPQHF. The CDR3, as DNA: TGTGCCAGCCGGGACAGCCGGGAGCAGCCCCAGCATTTT.

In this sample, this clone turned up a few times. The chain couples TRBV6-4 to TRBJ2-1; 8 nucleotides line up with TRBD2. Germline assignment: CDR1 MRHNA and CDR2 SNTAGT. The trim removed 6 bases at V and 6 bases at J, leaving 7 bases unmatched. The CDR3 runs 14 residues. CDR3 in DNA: TGTGCCAGCAGGGTGGGACTAGGTTGCAATGAGCAGTTCTTC. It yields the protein CASRVGLGCNEQFF.

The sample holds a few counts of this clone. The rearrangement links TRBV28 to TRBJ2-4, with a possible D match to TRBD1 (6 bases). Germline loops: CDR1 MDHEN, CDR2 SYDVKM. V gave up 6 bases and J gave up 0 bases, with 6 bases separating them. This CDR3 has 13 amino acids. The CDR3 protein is CASRGAAKNIQYF. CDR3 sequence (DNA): TGTGCCAGCAGGGGGGCAGCCAAAAACATTCAGTACTTC.

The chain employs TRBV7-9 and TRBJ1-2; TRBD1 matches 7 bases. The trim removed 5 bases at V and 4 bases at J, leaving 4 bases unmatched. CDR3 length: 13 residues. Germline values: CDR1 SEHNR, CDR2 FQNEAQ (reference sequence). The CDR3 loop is CASSLRDSYGYTF. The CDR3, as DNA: TGTGCCAGCAGCCTCCGGGACAGCTATGGCTACACCTTC. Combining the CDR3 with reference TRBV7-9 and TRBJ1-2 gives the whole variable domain DTGVSQNPRHKITKRGQNVTFRCDPISEHNRLYWYRQTLGQGPEFLTYFQNEAQLEKSRLLSDRFSAERPKGSFSTLEIQRTEQGDSAMYLCASSLRDSYGYTFGSGTRLTVV.

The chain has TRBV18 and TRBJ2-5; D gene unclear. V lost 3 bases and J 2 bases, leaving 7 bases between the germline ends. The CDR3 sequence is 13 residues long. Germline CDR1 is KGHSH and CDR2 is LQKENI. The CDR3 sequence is CASSPAAQETQYF. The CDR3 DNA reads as TGTGCCAGCTCACCGGCGGCGCAAGAGACCCAGTACTTC.

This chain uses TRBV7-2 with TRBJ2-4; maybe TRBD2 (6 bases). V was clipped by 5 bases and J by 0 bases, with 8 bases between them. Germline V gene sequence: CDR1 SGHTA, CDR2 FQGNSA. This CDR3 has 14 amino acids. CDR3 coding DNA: TGTGCCAGCAGCCGGGGGTTAGCCAAAAACATTCAGTACTTC. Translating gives CASSRGLAKNIQYF. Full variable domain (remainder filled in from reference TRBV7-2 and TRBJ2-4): GAGVSQSPSNKVTEKGKDVELRCDPISGHTALYWYRQSLGQGLEFLIYFQGNSAPDKSGLPSDRFSAERTGGSVSTLTIQRTQQEDSAVYLCASSRGLAKNIQYFGAGTRLSVL.

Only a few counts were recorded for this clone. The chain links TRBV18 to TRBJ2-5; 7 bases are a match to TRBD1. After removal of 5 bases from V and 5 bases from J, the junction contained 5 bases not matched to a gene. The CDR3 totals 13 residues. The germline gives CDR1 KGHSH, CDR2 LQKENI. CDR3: CASSTGARETQYF. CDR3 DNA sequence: TGTGCCAGCTCAACAGGGGCTCGGGAGACCCAGTACTTC.

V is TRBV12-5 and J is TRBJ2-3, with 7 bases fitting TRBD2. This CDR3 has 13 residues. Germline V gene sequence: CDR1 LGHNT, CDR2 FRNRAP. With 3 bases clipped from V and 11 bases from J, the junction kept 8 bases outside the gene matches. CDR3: CASGLGGSRRQYF. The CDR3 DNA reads TGTGCTAGTGGTTTAGGCGGGAGTCGTCGGCAGTATTTT.

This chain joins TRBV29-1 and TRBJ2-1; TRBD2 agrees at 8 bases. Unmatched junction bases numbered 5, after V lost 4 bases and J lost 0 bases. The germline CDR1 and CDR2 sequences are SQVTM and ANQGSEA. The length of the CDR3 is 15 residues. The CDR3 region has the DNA TGCAGCGTTGTTATAGCGGGGAGCTCCTACAATGAGCAGTTCTTC. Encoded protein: CSVVIAGSSYNEQFF.

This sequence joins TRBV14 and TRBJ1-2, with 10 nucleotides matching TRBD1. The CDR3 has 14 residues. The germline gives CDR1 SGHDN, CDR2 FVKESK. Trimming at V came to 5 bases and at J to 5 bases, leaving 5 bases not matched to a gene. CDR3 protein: CASSLGQGRYGYTF. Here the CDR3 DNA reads TGTGCCAGCAGCTTGGGACAGGGGCGGTATGGCTACACCTTC.

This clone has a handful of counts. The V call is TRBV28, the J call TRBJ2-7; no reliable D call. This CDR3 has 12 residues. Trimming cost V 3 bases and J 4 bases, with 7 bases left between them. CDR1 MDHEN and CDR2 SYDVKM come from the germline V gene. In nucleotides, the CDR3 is TGTGCCAGCAGTTTGGTCGGTTACGAGCAGTACTTC. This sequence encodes CASSLVGYEQYF.

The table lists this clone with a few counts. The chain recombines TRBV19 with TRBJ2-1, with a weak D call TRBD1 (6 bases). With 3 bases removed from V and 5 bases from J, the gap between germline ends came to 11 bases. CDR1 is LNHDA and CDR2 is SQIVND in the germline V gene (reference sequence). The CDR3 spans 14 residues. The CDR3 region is CASSIGQNHNEQFF. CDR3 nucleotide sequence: TGTGCCAGTAGTATCGGACAGAACCACAATGAGCAGTTCTTC.

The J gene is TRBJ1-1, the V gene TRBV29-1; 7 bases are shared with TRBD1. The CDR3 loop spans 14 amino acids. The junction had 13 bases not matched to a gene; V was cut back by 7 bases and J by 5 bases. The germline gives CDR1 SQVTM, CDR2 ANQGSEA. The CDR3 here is CSAGRQGVWTEAFF. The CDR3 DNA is TGCAGCGCGGGAAGACAGGGAGTATGGACTGAAGCTTTCTTT.

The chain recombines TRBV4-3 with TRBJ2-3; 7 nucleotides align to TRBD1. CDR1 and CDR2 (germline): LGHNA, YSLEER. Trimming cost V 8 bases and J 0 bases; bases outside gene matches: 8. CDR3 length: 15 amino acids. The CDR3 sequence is CASALDRASTDTQYF. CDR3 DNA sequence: TGCGCCAGCGCCCTCGACAGGGCTAGCACAGATACGCAGTATTTT.

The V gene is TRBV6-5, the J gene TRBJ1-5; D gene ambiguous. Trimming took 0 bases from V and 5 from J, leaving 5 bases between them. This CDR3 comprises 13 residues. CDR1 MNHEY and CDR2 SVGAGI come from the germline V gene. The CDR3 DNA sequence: TGTGCCAGCAGTTACTCGGCGGATCAGCCCCAGCATTTT. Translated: CASSYSADQPQHF.